The 9 T cell receptor beta chains below all came from one sample that was sequenced in a study of PD-L1 blockade in urothelial cancer. Time point reported: peripheral blood 6 weeks after treatment start. Sequencing was performed with immunoSEQ multiplex PCR; in TCRdb, only in-frame clones are kept and a portion is missing. The data contain around 53,000 clones, around 82% of them seen just once; the ten biggest clones take up approximately 2%. The input for sequencing was PBMCs, taken around atezolizumab (anti-PD-L1) treatment. The receptors were gathered from a man aged 50 or older with urothelial cancer.

This chain joins TRBV29-1 and TRBJ1-2, with 7 bases that match TRBD1. The germline V gene encodes CDR1 SQVTM and CDR2 ANQGSEA. V lost 6 bases to trimming and J lost 7 bases; unmatched junction nucleotides: 11. The CDR3 totals 13 residues. DNA for the CDR3: TGCAGCGTGACCCAATCGACAGGGTTTGGCTACACCTTC. The encoded protein is CSVTQSTGFGYTF.

With respect to this clone: Other DNA sequences within the sample encode an identical CDR3. V is TRBV5-1 and J is TRBJ2-1, with a tentative D call TRBD2 (6 bases). CDR1 is SGHRS and CDR2 is YFSETQ in the germline V gene. Trimming cost V 4 bases and J 0 bases, with 11 bases left between them. This CDR3 is built from 15 residues. This CDR3 reads CASSRDSSSYNEQFF. CDR3 in DNA: TGCGCCAGCAGCAGGGACTCCAGCTCCTACAATGAGCAGTTCTTC. Full variable domain (outside the CDR3, taken from reference TRBV5-1 and TRBJ2-1): KAGVTQTPRYLIKTRGQQVTLSCSPISGHRSVSWYQQTPGQGLQFLFEYFSETQRNKGNFPGRFSGRQFSNSRSEMNVSTLELGDSALYLCASSRDSSSYNEQFFGPGTRLTVL.

The chain couples TRBV6-5 to TRBJ1-1, with 11 nucleotides matching TRBD1. The junction had 3 bases not matched to a gene; V was cut back by 2 bases and J by 4 bases. Germline V gene data show CDR1 as MNHEY and CDR2 as SVGAGI. The CDR3 has 15 amino acids. In nucleotides, the CDR3 is TGTGCCAGCAGTTACGGAGGGACAGGGGGCACTGAAGCTTTCTTT. Translation gives CASSYGGTGGTEAFF.

The CDR3 sequence is CASSYSRLAGVEQFF. DNA for the CDR3: TGTGCCAGCAGTTACTCTCGGCTAGCGGGAGTTGAGCAGTTCTTC. The chain joins TRBV6-5 to TRBJ2-1; 10 bases are shared with TRBD2. The CDR3 sequence is 15 residues long. V shed 0 bases and J 9 bases; nucleotides not matched to a gene: 5. The germline V gene has CDR1 MNHEY and CDR2 SVGAGI.

The chain couples TRBV5-1 to TRBJ2-1, with 9 bases aligning to TRBD2. V trimming: 0 bases; J trimming: 5 bases; junction bases outside the gene matches: 6. Germline loops: CDR1 SGHRS, CDR2 YFSETQ. This CDR3 spans 16 amino acids. Here the CDR3 DNA reads TGCGCCAGCAGCTTGGGTCTAGCGGGGAGAGACAATGAGCAGTTCTTC. This codes for CASSLGLAGRDNEQFF.

The CDR3 nucleotides read TGTGCCAGTAGTATTCCCCGGGACAGGGGACCGCAGACCCAGTACTTC. Protein sequence: CASSIPRDRGPQTQYF. The V call is TRBV19, the J call TRBJ2-5, with 10 bases matching TRBD1. CDR3 length: 16 residues. V shed 3 bases and J 6 bases; nucleotides not matched to a gene: 10. Germline V lookup: CDR1 LNHDA, CDR2 SQIVND (reference sequence).

V is TRBV7-8 and J is TRBJ2-5; 12 positions agree with TRBD2. This CDR3 spans 15 amino acids. Unmatched junction bases numbered 5, after V lost 3 bases and J lost 6 bases. From germline, CDR1 is SGHVS and CDR2 FQNEAQ. CDR3 residues: CASSFLTSGGKTQYF. The CDR3 DNA sequence: TGTGCCAGCAGCTTTTTGACTAGCGGGGGAAAGACCCAGTACTTC.

For this clone: Different DNA sequences within this sample yield the same CDR3. The genes are TRBV7-2 and TRBJ2-2; D is unclear. V lost 5 bases and J 3 bases, leaving 13 bases between the germline ends. The CDR3 covers 15 residues. Per germline, CDR1 SGHTA and CDR2 FQGNSA. This chain's CDR3 is CASSRDRTDTGELFF. The CDR3 bases are TGTGCCAGCAGCCGTGACCGTACAGACACCGGGGAGCTGTTTTTT.

This clone was found once. The rearrangement joins TRBV7-9 to TRBJ2-7; the match to TRBD2 covers 10 bases. The CDR3 totals 17 residues. With 5 bases clipped from V and 4 bases from J, the junction kept 14 bases outside the gene matches. Germline values: CDR1 SEHNR, CDR2 FQNEAQ (reference sequence). In nucleotides, the CDR3 is TGTGCCAGCAGCCCAGGGACTAGCGAGATCGGACTATACGAGCAGTACTTC. Translation gives CASSPGTSEIGLYEQYF.